The 27 T cell receptor beta chains below all came from one sample that was sequenced in a study of regulatory T cells in long-lasting Graves disease. Documented time point: newly diagnosed GD, antithyroid drugs for less than 3 months. RNA isolated from PBMCs was used to make the TCR library. CDR3-region Arm-PCR and iRepertoire HTBI primers produced the TCR beta libraries. MiXCR was run by TCRdb on the multiplex PCR reads, yielding one entry per CDR3 protein. The table has roughly 410,000 distinct CDR3 sequences, approximately 15% seen once. These same data were also listed under a study on T cells in Graves' hyperthyroidism and ophthalmopathy.

Sequenced here: peripheral blood mononuclear cells (PBMCs), sampled at new diagnosis, from a patient treated with antithyroid drugs. These receptors were taken from a woman in her 40s with Graves disease.

The J gene is TRBJ2-7, the V gene TRBV5-4, with 11 nucleotides matching TRBD2. The CDR3 spans 13 residues. CDR1 SGHNT and CDR2 YYREEE come from the germline V gene (reference sequence). The J segment lost 5 bases and the V segment lost 4 bases, leaving 2 bases of the junction unmatched. The CDR3 nucleotides are TGTGCCAGCAGCGGGGGACTAGCGGACGAGCAGTACTTC. Amino acid sequence: CASSGGLADEQYF.

This clonotype was counted only a few times. V is TRBV4-1 and J is TRBJ2-5, with 9 bases lining up with TRBD2. Germline CDR1 reads MGHRA; CDR2 reads YSYEKL. V gave up 2 bases and J gave up 3 bases; unmatched junction bases: 7. The CDR3 runs to 16 residues. The CDR3, as DNA: TGCGCCAGCAGCCAACCGGGACTAGCTATCGAAGAGACCCAGTACTTC. This gives the protein CASSQPGLAIEETQYF.

This clonotype was detected only a few times. V and J are TRBV30 and TRBJ2-1; 7 bases agree with TRBD2. Germline CDR1 and CDR2: GTSNPN and SVGIG (reference sequence). There are 15 residues in the CDR3. The ends lost 5 bases at V and 7 bases at J; junction bases unmatched: 14. The CDR3 loop is CAWGGGGSRGNEQFF. CDR3 nucleotide sequence: TGTGCCTGGGGCGGCGGGGGATCCCGGGGGAATGAGCAGTTCTTC.

This clonotype has a handful of counts. The chain combines TRBV7-9 with TRBJ2-1; 10 positions agree with TRBD2. Trimming removed 0 bases from V and 10 bases from J; junction bases left unmatched: 12. CDR3 length: 17 residues. Looked up from germline, CDR1 is SEHNR and CDR2 is FQNEAQ (reference sequence). The CDR3 reads CASSLAGTSAKSFEQFF. The DNA of the CDR3 is TGTGCCAGCAGCTTAGCCGGGACTAGCGCTAAGTCCTTCGAGCAGTTCTTC. The whole variable domain, remainder taken from reference TRBV7-9 and TRBJ2-1, is DTGVSQNPRHKITKRGQNVTFRCDPISEHNRLYWYRQTLGQGPEFLTYFQNEAQLEKSRLLSDRFSAERPKGSFSTLEIQRTEQGDSAMYLCASSLAGTSAKSFEQFFGPGTRLTVL.

The gene calls are TRBV13 and TRBJ2-1; D uncertain. This CDR3 comprises 14 residues. The germline V gene encodes CDR1 PRHDT and CDR2 FYEKMQ (reference sequence). The V end lost 0 bases, the J end lost 6 bases, and 9 bases lay between the germline ends. The CDR3 sequence: CASSLGRRGNEQFF. The CDR3 DNA reads TGTGCCAGCAGCTTAGGCCGCAGAGGCAATGAGCAGTTCTTC.

This clonotype has only a few counts. The J gene is TRBJ1-6, the V gene TRBV9, with 8 bases identical to TRBD1. This CDR3 region has 16 residues. The V gene end was trimmed by 4 bases and the J gene end by 6 bases; junction bases not matched to a gene: 9. Germline assignment: CDR1 SGDLS and CDR2 YYNGEE. The CDR3 spells CASSSSTGGGNSPLHF. CDR3 in DNA: TGTGCCAGCAGCTCATCAACAGGGGGAGGTAATTCACCCCTCCACTTT.

V is TRBV4-1 and J is TRBJ1-3; TRBD1 aligns across 7 bases. Germline CDR1 MGHRA, CDR2 YSYEKL. The trim removed 5 bases at V and 0 bases at J, leaving 4 bases unmatched. The CDR3 consists of 15 residues. The CDR3 DNA sequence: TGCGCCAGCAGCAACCGGGACAGCTCTGGAAACACCATATATTTT. Encoded protein: CASSNRDSSGNTIYF.

This clonotype was detected ten times or more. This rearrangement joins TRBV6-2 or TRBV6-3 to TRBJ2-7, with D possibly TRBD1 on 6 matching bases. The V gene's germline CDR1 is MNHEY and CDR2 SVGEGT. This CDR3 contains 16 residues. Trimming took 2 bases from V and 1 from J, leaving 15 bases between them. The CDR3 protein is CASSYARGLASYEQYF. The CDR3 bases are TGTGCCAGCAGTTACGCCAGGGGTCTAGCTTCCTACGAGCAGTACTTC.

J is TRBJ2-7 and V is TRBV5-5; no firm D call. The CDR3 totals 13 residues. With 4 bases removed from V and 2 bases from J, the gap between germline ends came to 10 bases. The germline V gene encodes CDR1 SGHKS and CDR2 YYEKEE (reference sequence). In DNA form, the CDR3 reads TGTGCCAGCAGCCACACAGAGCCCTACGAGCAGTACTTC. This encodes CASSHTEPYEQYF.

This clonotype was found a few times. This chain connects TRBV27 to TRBJ1-4; D uncertain. Trimming cost V 4 bases and J 3 bases, with 6 bases left between them. The germline V gene has CDR1 MNHEY and CDR2 SMNVEV (reference sequence). The CDR3 loop spans 13 amino acids. This CDR3 reads CASSSNPNEKLFF. As DNA, the CDR3 is TGTGCCAGCAGTTCGAATCCTAATGAAAAACTGTTTTTT.

The V gene is TRBV9, the J gene TRBJ2-7; TRBD1 agrees at 9 bases. Germline loops: CDR1 SGDLS, CDR2 YYNGEE. With 5 bases clipped from V and 3 bases from J, the junction kept 6 bases outside the gene matches. This CDR3 is 14 amino acids long. CDR3 residues: CASSWTGDFYEQYF. The CDR3 DNA is TGTGCCAGCAGTTGGACAGGGGATTTCTACGAGCAGTACTTC.

This clonotype was found many times. This chain links TRBV11-2 with TRBJ2-5; the match to TRBD2 covers 10 bases. The J call is doubtful: the DNA matches TRBJ2-1 better. The germline gives CDR1 SGHAT, CDR2 FQNNGV. The CDR3 runs to 15 residues. The CDR3 here is CASSFSGRRWTEQFF. The CDR3, as DNA: TGTGCCAGCAGCTTTAGCGGGAGGAGGTGGACTGAGCAGTTCTTC.

As to this clonotype: This probably arose from a read error, given a far larger clone one base away. The V gene is TRBV11-3, the J gene TRBJ2-3; D not resolved. The V end was cut by 0 bases, the J end by 4 bases, with 11 bases between. Germline V lookup: CDR1 SGHNT, CDR2 YENEEA. The CDR3 length is 15 residues. The CDR3 spells CASSLEWTYADTQYF. DNA of the CDR3: TGTGCCAGCAGCTTAGAATGGACGTACGCAGATACGCAGTATTTT.

As regards this clonotype: It is likely a read error: a sequence one base away is far more abundant. This chain uses TRBV2 with TRBJ2-1, with TRBD1 as a possible D gene (6 bases). TRBJ2-5 matches the DNA end more closely, so the J call is doubtful. The length of the CDR3 is 14 residues. CDR1 is SNHLY, CDR2 FYNNEI, per germline. The CDR3 loop is CAGARADSQKTQYF. DNA for the CDR3: TGTGCCGGGGCCCGAGCGGACAGCCAAAAGACCCAGTACTTC.

In the case of this clonotype: Given a much more abundant clone one base away, this may be a read error. This rearrangement joins TRBV11-2 to TRBJ1-4; 8 positions match TRBD1. After removal of 6 bases from V and 3 bases from J, the junction contained 3 bases not matched to a gene. This CDR3 contains 14 residues. The germline CDR1 and CDR2 sequences are SGHAT and FQNNGV. The CDR3 region has the DNA TGTGCCAGCAGAACGGGACAGGCTAATGAAAAACTGTTTTTT. Protein product: CASRTGQANEKLFF.

The rearrangement joins TRBV20-1 to TRBJ2-1; 10 bases match TRBD2. Germline V CDR1 and CDR2: DFQATT, SNEGSKA (reference sequence). V was pared by 1 base and J by 13 bases, with 7 bases of the junction left unmatched. The CDR3 contains 13 residues. The CDR3, as DNA: TGCAGTGCTAGAGGCGCAGTAGCGGGAGGACAGTTCTTC. Its translation: CSARGAVAGGQFF.

The sample holds many counts of this clonotype. The chain recombines TRBV28 with TRBJ2-1; no clear D gene. V was cut by 5 bases and J by 1 base, with 18 bases left in between. This CDR3 contains 17 residues. Germline-derived CDR1 and CDR2 are MDHEN and SYDVKM. CDR3 nucleotide sequence: TGTGCCAGCAGTCCTCCCCCCTTCGTGAGGTCCTACAATGAGCAGTTCTTC. Translated: CASSPPPFVRSYNEQFF.

This clonotype was counted ten times or more. The J gene is TRBJ2-5, the V gene TRBV2; TRBD2 matches 7 bases. Germline V gene data show CDR1 as SNHLY and CDR2 as FYNNEI. V lost 5 bases to trimming and J lost 4 bases; unmatched junction nucleotides: 13. This CDR3 comprises 16 residues. The CDR3 sequence: CASSPGRANYRETQYF. The CDR3 DNA reads TGTGCCAGCAGTCCAGGGAGGGCGAATTACAGAGAGACCCAGTACTTC.

This rearrangement joins TRBV28 to TRBJ2-2, with TRBD2 as a possible D gene (6 bases). Germline values: CDR1 MDHEN, CDR2 SYDVKM. The CDR3 contains 15 residues. V was pared by 7 bases and J by 4 bases, with 16 bases between. Written as DNA, the CDR3 is TGTGCCAGCACGGGAACTAGCTTGAGCACCGGGGAGCTGTTTTTT. Its translation: CASTGTSLSTGELFF.

This clonotype was recorded many times. The gene calls are TRBV9 and TRBJ1-6, with TRBD1 identical over 8 bases. This CDR3 region has 15 residues. J lost 8 bases, V lost 3 bases, and 7 bases had no gene match. Looked up from germline, CDR1 is SGDLS and CDR2 is YYNGEE. The chain's CDR3 is CASSGPGTGDSPLHF. As DNA, the CDR3 is TGTGCCAGCAGCGGACCCGGGACAGGAGATTCACCCCTCCACTTT.

The genes are TRBV3-1 and TRBJ1-5; the D gene is possibly TRBD1 (5 bases). CDR1 and CDR2 (germline): LGHDT, YNNKEL (reference sequence). This CDR3 has 15 residues. The V end was cut by 1 base, the J end by 4 bases, with 11 bases between. The CDR3 DNA reads as TGTGCCAGCAGCCAAGGGGGCAGGGTAAATCAGCCCCAGCATTTT. Encoded protein: CASSQGGRVNQPQHF.

V and J are TRBV10-2 and TRBJ2-1, with 11 bases lining up with TRBD2. The junction had 5 bases not matched to a gene; V was cut back by 5 bases and J by 5 bases. The CDR3 is 15 residues long. Germline CDR1 WSHSY, CDR2 SAAADI. The DNA for the CDR3 is TGCGCCAGCAGTCCACTAGCGGGAGCGAACAATGAGCAGTTCTTC. The encoded protein is CASSPLAGANNEQFF.

This clonotype was counted at least ten times. V is TRBV7-9 and J is TRBJ2-1; 11 nucleotides line up with TRBD2. The CDR3 runs to 15 residues. Germline V CDR1 and CDR2: SEHNR, FQNEAQ (reference sequence). V dropped 5 bases and J dropped 2; count of bases not matched to a gene: 2. The CDR3 protein is CASSDSGRAYNEQFF. The CDR3 DNA follows: TGTGCCAGCAGCGATAGCGGGAGGGCCTACAATGAGCAGTTCTTC. The whole variable domain, filled in from reference TRBV7-9 and TRBJ2-1, reads DTGVSQNPRHKITKRGQNVTFRCDPISEHNRLYWYRQTLGQGPEFLTYFQNEAQLEKSRLLSDRFSAERPKGSFSTLEIQRTEQGDSAMYLCASSDSGRAYNEQFFGPGTRLTVL.

This clonotype has only a few counts. This rearrangement joins TRBV19 to TRBJ2-3, with D perhaps matching TRBD2 (6 bases). Germline values: CDR1 LNHDA, CDR2 SQIVND (reference sequence). Trimming stripped 4 bases from V and 6 bases from J, with 20 bases between. There are 16 residues in the CDR3. The CDR3, as DNA: TGTGCCAGTAGTACCAACTCCGGGACTCCCCTGGATACGCAGTATTTT. Translated: CASSTNSGTPLDTQYF.

This clonotype has only a few counts. One junction end does not reproduce the germline sequence, and a read error may be involved. V is TRBV4-3 and J is TRBJ2-7; 9 bases are shared with TRBD2. This CDR3 is built from 16 residues. CDR1 LGHNA and CDR2 YSLEER come from the germline V gene. The CDR3 DNA reads as TGCGCCAGCAGCCAAGATCGTGCGGGAGGGCCCTACGAGCAGCACTTC. This codes for CASSQDRAGGPYEQHF.

There are many counts of this clonotype. The chain combines TRBV28 with TRBJ2-3; D not resolved. CDR1 MDHEN and CDR2 SYDVKM come from the germline V gene. This CDR3 region has 13 residues. V lost 6 bases and J lost 1, with 8 bases in between. The CDR3 nucleotides are TGTGCCAGCAGCTTGGAAGGCACAGATACGCAGTATTTT. It encodes CASSLEGTDTQYF.

The gene calls are TRBV28 and TRBJ2-7; D not resolved. The CDR3 covers 15 residues. Germline CDR1 MDHEN, CDR2 SYDVKM. V lost 6 bases and J lost 2, with 17 bases in between. CDR3 bases: TGTGCCAGCAGCCTCCCCCTTGGCACCCCCTACGAGCAGTACTTC. Its translation is CASSLPLGTPYEQYF. The complete variable domain, with remaining parts taken from reference TRBV28 and TRBJ2-7, reads DVKVTQSSRYLVKRTGEKVFLECVQDMDHENMFWYRQDPGLGLRLIYFSYDVKMKEKGDIPEGYSVSREKKERFSLILESASTNQTSMYLCASSLPLGTPYEQYFGPGTRLTVT.